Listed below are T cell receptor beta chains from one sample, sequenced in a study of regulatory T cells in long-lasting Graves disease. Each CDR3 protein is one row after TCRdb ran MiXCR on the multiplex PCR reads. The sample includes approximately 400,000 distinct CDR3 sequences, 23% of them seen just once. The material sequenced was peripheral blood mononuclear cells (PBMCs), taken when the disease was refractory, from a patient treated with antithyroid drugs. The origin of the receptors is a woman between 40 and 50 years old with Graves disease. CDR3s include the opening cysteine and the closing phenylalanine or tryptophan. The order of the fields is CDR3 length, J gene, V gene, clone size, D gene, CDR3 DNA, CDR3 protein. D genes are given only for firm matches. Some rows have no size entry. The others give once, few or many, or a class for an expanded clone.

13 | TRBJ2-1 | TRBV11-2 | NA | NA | TGTGCCAGCAGCCCGAAACTTTACAATGAGCAGTTCTTC | CASSPKLYNEQFF
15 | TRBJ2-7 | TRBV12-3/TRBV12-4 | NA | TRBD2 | TGTGCCAGCAGTTTAAGAAGCGGGGGTTCCGAAGAGCAGTACTTC | CASSLRSGGSEEQYF
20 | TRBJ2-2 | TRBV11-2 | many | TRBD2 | TGTGCCAGCAGCTTAGCCCCACGGACTAGCGGGAGGGCCACTCTCGGGGAGCTGTTTTTT | CASSLAPRTSGRATLGELFF
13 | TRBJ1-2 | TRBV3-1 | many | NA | TGTGCCAGCAGCTCCGGTCCAGGCTATGGCTACACCTTC | CASSSGPGYGYTF
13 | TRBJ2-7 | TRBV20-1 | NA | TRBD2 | TGCAGTGCCCCCGGGAGGGTACCCTACGAGCAGTACTTC | CSAPGRVPYEQYF
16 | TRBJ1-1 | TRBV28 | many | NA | TGTGCCAGCAGTTTACCCGATTTAGGGGTGGGGTTTGAAGCTTTCTTT | CASSLPDLGVGFEAFF
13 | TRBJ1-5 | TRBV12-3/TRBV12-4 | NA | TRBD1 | TGTGCCAGCAAAACAGGGGGCGGTCAGCCCCAGCATTTT | CASKTGGGQPQHF
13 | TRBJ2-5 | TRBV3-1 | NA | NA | TGTGCCAGCAGCCAAGAACCGAGGGAGACCCAGTACTTC | CASSQEPRETQYF
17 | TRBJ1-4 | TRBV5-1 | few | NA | TGCGCCAGCAGCTTGGACGGACGGATCCTTTACGGTGAAAAACTGTTTTTT | CASSLDGRILYGEKLFF
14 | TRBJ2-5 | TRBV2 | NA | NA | TGTGCCAGCAGTGATGTTGTGGACGTAGAGACCCAGTACTTC | CASSDVVDVETQYF
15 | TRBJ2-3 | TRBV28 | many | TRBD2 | TGTGCCAGCAACATACTAGCGGAGATGGGGGATACGCAGTATTTT | CASNILAEMGDTQYF
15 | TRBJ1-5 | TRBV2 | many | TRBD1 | TGTGCCAGCAGTGCGGACAGGGATAGCAATCAGCCCCAGCATTTT | CASSADRDSNQPQHF
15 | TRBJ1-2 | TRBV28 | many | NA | TGTGCCAGCAGTCTCACAGGCATCCAAAGTTATGGCTACACCTTC | CASSLTGIQSYGYTF
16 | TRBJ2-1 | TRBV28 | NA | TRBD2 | TGTGCCAGCAGTTTATTACGAGCGGGAGGGCCAAATGAGCAGTTCTTC | CASSLLRAGGPNEQFF
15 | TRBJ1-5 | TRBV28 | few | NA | TGTGCCAGCAGCCTGGGTGACAGCCGGCGGCAGCCCCAGCATTTT | CASSLGDSRRQPQHF
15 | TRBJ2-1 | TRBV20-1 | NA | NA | TGCAGTGCTAGCTACCTACCTAGCTCCTACAATGAGCAGTTCTTC | CSASYLPSSYNEQFF
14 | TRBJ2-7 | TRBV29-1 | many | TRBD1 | TGCAGCGTTCGGACAGGTAGGCGATCCGTGGAGCAGTACTTC | CSVRTGRRSVEQYF
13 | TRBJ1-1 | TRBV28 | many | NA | TGTGCCAGCAGATTAAGACTGAACACTGAAGCTTTCTTT | CASRLRLNTEAFF
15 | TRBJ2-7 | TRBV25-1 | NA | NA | TGTGCCAGCAGTGAATGGGTCGAGGGGGCCTACGAGCAGTACTTC | CASSEWVEGAYEQYF
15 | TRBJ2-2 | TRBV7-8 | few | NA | TGTGCCAGCAGCCAGGCTTCGTTCGGGACGAGTGAGCTGTTTTTT | CASSQASFGTSELFF
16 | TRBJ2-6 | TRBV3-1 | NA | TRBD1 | TGTGCCAGCAGCCAAGAACAGGGGATGGGGGCCAACGTCCTGACTTTC | CASSQEQGMGANVLTF
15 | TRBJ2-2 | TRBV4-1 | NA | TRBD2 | TGCGCCAGCAGCCAAGTACTTAGCGGGACCGGGGAGCTGTTTTTT | CASSQVLSGTGELFF
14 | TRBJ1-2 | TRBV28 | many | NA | TGTGCCAGCACCCTGAACGATGGGGTTTTTGGCTACACCTTC | CASTLNDGVFGYTF
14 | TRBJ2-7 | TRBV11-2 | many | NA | TGTGCCAGCACCAGGTTCCGAGGGTCCTACGAGCAGTACTTC | CASTRFRGSYEQYF